This is a list of T cell receptor beta chains from one sample in a study of T cells in Graves' hyperthyroidism and ophthalmopathy. TCRdb reprocessed the multiplex PCR reads with MiXCR, giving one entry per CDR3 protein. The sample has about 110,000 distinct CDR3 sequences, about 16% seen once. Source material: blood. Receptor source: a woman aged 45 to 65 with Graves' hyperthyroidism. CDR3s leave out the opening cysteine and the closing phenylalanine or tryptophan.

>TRBJ2-1|TRBV5-1
ASSLVASGYNEQF
>TRBJ2-1|TRBV18
ASSPLTSSYNEQF
>TRBJ2-3|TRBV6-2/TRBV6-3
ASSSPSRDTQY
>TRBJ2-1|TRBV7-7
ASSLAPGLAGGDEQF
>TRBJ2-1|TRBV7-9
ASSLASRNNEQF
>TRBJ2-5|TRBV30
ASASGNQETQY
>TRBJ1-6|TRBV2
ASKRTDASPLH
>TRBJ1-6|TRBV7-8
ASSLLGSPLH
>TRBJ2-7|TRBV11-1
ASSLALLGQGMNYEQY
>TRBJ2-7|TRBV10-3
AISEGRTAYEQY
>TRBJ2-1|TRBV11-1
ASSLAGTYNEQF
>TRBJ2-3|TRBV29-1
SVGTGNTQY
>TRBJ2-3|TRBV20-1
SRLAGAHPDTQY
>TRBJ1-5|TRBV6-2/TRBV6-3
ASSYGFPNQPQH
>TRBJ2-1|TRBV2
ASSDVGTGVYEQF
>TRBJ1-5|TRBV6-1
ASSEGQKNQPQH
>TRBJ2-3|TRBV12-3/TRBV12-4
ASSFTPPQPTDTQY
>TRBJ2-2|TRBV27
ASSFFSTGELF
>TRBJ2-5|TRBV5-1
ASRKIAGGAQY
>TRBJ1-3|TRBV29-1
SVVRGAGNTIY
>TRBJ1-2|TRBV29-1
SVRTGSSGYT
>TRBJ1-1|TRBV19
ASSIDLGQPAF
>TRBJ1-1|TRBV7-8
ASSLGTANTKAF
>TRBJ1-5|TRBV4-1
ASSQGTSSQH
>TRBJ2-2|TRBV11-2
ASREWGPVPPAGELF
>TRBJ2-2|TRBV29-1
SVVEDLSTGELF
>TRBJ2-1|TRBV12-3/TRBV12-4
ASSNRYNEQF
>TRBJ2-5|TRBV2
ASSDNEETQY
>TRBJ2-3|TRBV28
ASRTPGSGTDTQY
>TRBJ2-3|TRBV5-1
ASSLTGPNTDTQY
>TRBJ1-2|TRBV11-2
ASSLSLRGYT
>TRBJ2-7|TRBV2
ASSDAQGVYEQY
>TRBJ2-1|TRBV20-1
SAEAGGNYNEQF
>TRBJ2-1|TRBV2
ASRTGYSYNEQF
>TRBJ2-1|TRBV18
ASSPPIRSSYNEQF
>TRBJ2-1|TRBV27
ASSYGNEQF
>TRBJ1-4|TRBV6-1
ASRASGEPEKLF
>TRBJ1-1|TRBV3-1
ASSQKIGGTEAF
>TRBJ2-1|TRBV11-2
ASSSHSGRADEQF